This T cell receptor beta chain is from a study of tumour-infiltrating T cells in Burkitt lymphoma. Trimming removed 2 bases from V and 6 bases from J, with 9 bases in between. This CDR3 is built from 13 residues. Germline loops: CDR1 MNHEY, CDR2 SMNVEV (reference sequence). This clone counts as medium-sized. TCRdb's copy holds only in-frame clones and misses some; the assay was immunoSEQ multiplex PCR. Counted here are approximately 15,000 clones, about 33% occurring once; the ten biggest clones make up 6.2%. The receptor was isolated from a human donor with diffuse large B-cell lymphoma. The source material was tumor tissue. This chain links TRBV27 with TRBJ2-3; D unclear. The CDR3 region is CASSLMLSDTQYF. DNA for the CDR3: TGTGCCAGCAGTTTAATGTTGTCGGATACGCAGTATTTT.